This T cell receptor (beta chain) is from a study of regulatory T cells in long-lasting Graves disease (dated by TCRdb to the early 2020s). A note on the overall study: Patients with newly diagnosed Graves' disease had been on antithyroid drugs for under 3 months. Patients with persistent Graves' disease were compared with patients with newly diagnosed Graves' disease using TCR sequencing and RNA sequencing of peripheral blood. The study was registered as a clinical trial and conducted in China. TCR sequencing covered some 13 persistent and 20 or so newly diagnosed Graves' disease patients, around 33 samples in total. Overall study results and their limits: Sequencing and analysis were limited to the TCR beta chain. Persistent disease showed preferential use of TRBV28, TRBJ1-2 and TRBJ2-5, whereas newly diagnosed disease favored TRBV20-1 and TRBJ2-1. More public clonotypes were shared among persistent patients (under 3,000) than among newly diagnosed patients (more than 950). Compared with newly diagnosed patients, patients with persistent Graves' disease had lower TCR Shannon entropy and fewer highly expanded clones, which suggests clonal expansion. The small sample size was acknowledged by the authors as a limitation that may reduce accuracy. Because the primary lesion, thyroid tissue, could not be accessed, the study looked at peripheral blood alone.

The time point label on this specimen signifies: newly diagnosed GD, antithyroid drugs for less than 3 months. For both TCR sequencing and RNA sequencing, RNA was extracted from PBMCs using TRIzol. The diagnosis of Graves' disease was made according to American Thyroid Association guidelines. Patients were recruited from an endocrinology department in Xi'an, China. From each patient, about 9.7 milliliters of peripheral blood was collected into an EDTA anticoagulant tube. Ficoll Paque Plus density gradient separation was used to isolate PBMCs, and no additional T cell sorting was done. An Agilent 2100 Bioanalyzer and agarose gel were used to check RNA quality, while a NanoDrop 2000 measured RNA concentration. About this clonotype itself: Its binding antigen is unknown. Per-base quality was not reported, and no clone a single base away is much larger than it.

The receptor library was made with multiplex PCR. The run used an Illumina HiSeq 4000. To build TCR beta libraries, CDR3 regions were amplified by Arm-PCR using iRepertoire HTBI primers. Before sequencing, the PCR products went through gel purification. In the original analysis: Across samples, 62 TRBV and 15 or so TRBJ segments were identified and used for gene usage analysis of CDR3 amino acid clonotypes. COPE and FqMerger were used to merge the filtered high-quality paired reads into contigs. BLAST was used to align contigs to the IMGT TRBV, TRBD and TRBJ reference genes, and CDR3 was defined following IMGT. Clonotypes above 0.1% frequency were classified as highly expanded clones. Shannon entropy was used to measure repertoire diversity, and the Gini coefficient was used to measure V-J evenness. A clonotype found in more than one individual was treated as public. TCRdb reanalyzed the raw reads on its own, using fastp at Q25 for trimming and MiXCR for clone calling, and kept in-frame beta chains. When rows share a CDR3 protein, they turn into one entry using the most common DNA and genes. These V and J calls are TCRdb output, not the study's own analysis. The sample records around 250,000 distinct CDR3 sequences, roughly 18% of which are singletons. The ten top clones hold 22% of the sample.

Reading from cysteine to phenylalanine, the CDR3 counts 14 amino acids. Kept here is only the CDR3 DNA, which spans 42 bases and is read in frame from base 1. Based on the germline V gene (reference sequence), the CDR1 and CDR2 sequences are LNHDA and SQIVND. A distance of 9 bases separates the germline ends of V and J, which lose 0 bases and 7 bases respectively. This material consisted of peripheral blood mononuclear cells (PBMCs), taken at new diagnosis, from a patient treated with antithyroid drugs. The sequence was collected from a female donor with Graves disease. The rearrangement joined TRBV19 to TRBJ2-2; the D segment could be TRBD2, given 5 matching bases. The DNA sequence reads TGTGCCAGTAGTATAGAACGGGGAGACGGGGAGCTGTTTTTT. Its product reads: CASSIERGDGELFF.